Listed below are T cell receptor beta chains from one sample, sequenced in a study of T cell responses to AZD1222 COVID-19 vaccine. Sequencing used immunoSEQ multiplex PCR; TCRdb keeps in-frame clones, though not all of them. The sample lists around 180,000 clones; roughly 94% were seen once. This material consisted of peripheral blood, taken 28 days after the second AZD1222 dose. The receptors originated from an adult who received the AZD1222 COVID-19 vaccine. The CDR3 runs from the conserved cysteine through the conserved F or W. A D gene is named only where the DNA matches it firmly. Expanded clones get a size class; other rows say once, few or many, or leave the size out.

D | J | size | V | DNA | CDR3
. | TRBJ2-1 | . | TRBV2 | TGTGCCAGCAGTCAAATACTAATTTGGGACTACAATGAGCAGTTCTTC | CASSQILIWDYNEQFF
TRBD1 | TRBJ2-1 | . | TRBV27 | TGTGCCAGCAGTTTATACGGGACAGGGCACTACAATGAGCAGTTCTTC | CASSLYGTGHYNEQFF
. | TRBJ1-1 | . | TRBV9 | TGTGCCAGCAGCGTAGTTCCCACTGAAGCTTTCTTT | CASSVVPTEAFF
. | TRBJ2-1 | . | TRBV5-1 | TGCGCCAGCAGCCACAGGGACGATGAGCAGTTCTTC | CASSHRDDEQFF
TRBD1 | TRBJ1-1 | . | TRBV27 | TGTGCCACCGGAGCGGCAGGGGGAATGAACACTGAAGCTTTCTTT | CATGAAGGMNTEAFF
TRBD1 | TRBJ1-6 | once | TRBV27 | TGTGCCAGCAGTATACGGACAGGGCATAATTCACCCCTCCACTTT | CASSIRTGHNSPLHF
. | TRBJ1-1 | . | TRBV2 | TGTGCCAGCAGCGGGGAGGGTATTGCTGAAGCTTTCTTT | CASSGEGIAEAFF
TRBD1 | TRBJ1-2 | . | TRBV7-9 | TGTGCCAGCAGCACCCGGGACAGTGGCTACACCTTC | CASSTRDSGYTF
. | TRBJ1-5 | . | TRBV6-5 | TGTGCCAGCAGTTACTCGCAGGGTAGCAATCAGCCCCAGCATTTT | CASSYSQGSNQPQHF
TRBD1 | TRBJ1-5 | . | TRBV5-1 | TGCGCCAGCAGCTTTACAGGGGGTCAGCCCCAGCATTTT | CASSFTGGQPQHF
. | TRBJ1-1 | . | TRBV5-6 | TGTGCCAGCAGCCCCCTAATTGTTGGAGGGAAAACTGAAGCTTTCTTT | CASSPLIVGGKTEAFF
. | TRBJ1-5 | . | TRBV19 | TGTGCCAGTAGTATGACATATAGCAATCAGCCCCAGCATTTT | CASSMTYSNQPQHF
. | TRBJ2-3 | . | TRBV9 | TGTGCCAGCAGCTTTTATGACAGCCCCACAGATACGCAGTATTTT | CASSFYDSPTDTQYF
TRBD1 | TRBJ1-5 | . | TRBV19 | TGTGCCAGTAGTATTGGGTTTCGGCAGGGGGTTAGTCAGCCCCAGCATTTT | CASSIGFRQGVSQPQHF
. | TRBJ2-3 | once | TRBV7-2 | TGTGCCAGCAGCCTAGACGGGGTGCTCGATACGCAGTATTTT | CASSLDGVLDTQYF
. | TRBJ2-3 | . | TRBV12-5 | TGTGCTAGTGGAGACCAGGCCCGCACAGATACGCAGTATTTT | CASGDQARTDTQYF
. | TRBJ1-1 | . | TRBV7-9 | TGTGCCAGCAGCTTCGGACGAATCGACACTGAAGCTTTCTTT | CASSFGRIDTEAFF
TRBD1 | TRBJ1-5 | once | TRBV30 | TGTGCCTGGCAGGGACAGGGATATCAGCCCCAGCATTTT | CAWQGQGYQPQHF
TRBD1 | TRBJ1-4 | . | TRBV6-5 | TGTGCCAGCAGTACGACAGGGACGGGTGAAAAACTGTTTTTT | CASSTTGTGEKLFF
. | TRBJ1-6 | once | TRBV27 | TGTGCCAGCACCGTCAAAGGGGGGTGGGGTTCACCCCTCCACTTT | CASTVKGGWGSPLHF
. | TRBJ2-7 | . | TRBV2 | TGTGCCAGCAGGAGAGGAGGCGGGATTGTCTACGAGCAGTACTTC | CASRRGGGIVYEQYF
. | TRBJ2-1 | . | TRBV6-5 | TGTGCCAGCAGCTGGATACGGCATGAGCAGTTCTTC | CASSWIRHEQFF
TRBD1 | TRBJ1-2 | . | TRBV14 | TGTGCCAGCAGCCACCGGACAGGGTGGGGCTACACCTTC | CASSHRTGWGYTF
. | TRBJ2-1 | . | TRBV6-2/TRBV6-3 | TGTGCCAGCAGTTACGCGGAGGAGCAGTTCTTC | CASSYAEEQFF
TRBD1 | TRBJ2-4 | . | TRBV7-9 | TGTGCCAGCAGCTTAGGAGGACAGGGTAGCATTCAGTACTTC | CASSLGGQGSIQYF
. | TRBJ1-1 | . | TRBV28 | TGTGCCAGCAGTTTATTCGGGGACCCTGAAGCTTTCTTT | CASSLFGDPEAFF
. | TRBJ2-3 | . | TRBV21-1 | TGTGCCAGCAGCAAAGCAGGGGCATCCACAGATACGCAGTATTTT | CASSKAGASTDTQYF
. | TRBJ1-6 | few | TRBV9 | TGTGCCAGCAGCGTAGGCAGCGGCGGCTATAATTCACCCCTCCACTTT | CASSVGSGGYNSPLHF
TRBD2 | TRBJ2-1 | . | TRBV19 | TGTGCCAGTAGTGTTCTAGCGGGGGGGCGCGATGAGCAGTTCTTC | CASSVLAGGRDEQFF
TRBD1 | TRBJ1-2 | . | TRBV11-2 | TGTGCCAGCAGCCCTAGGACAGGGCCGATCGCCTATGGCTACACCTTC | CASSPRTGPIAYGYTF
. | TRBJ1-1 | . | TRBV28 | TGTGCCAGCAGTTTATTACAGGGCCAAGCTTTCTTT | CASSLLQGQAFF
. | TRBJ1-2 | . | TRBV14 | TGTGCCAGCAGCCCTGGACCCTCAATTCTCGACTATGGCTACACCTTC | CASSPGPSILDYGYTF
. | TRBJ1-1 | . | TRBV27 | TGTGCCAGCACACTCTCCGGGGTGGGGTTCACTGAAGCTTTCTTT | CASTLSGVGFTEAFF
. | TRBJ1-2 | once | TRBV3-1/TRBV3-2 | TGTGCCAGCAGTCGAGGATCTCACCATGGCTACACCTTC | CASSRGSHHGYTF
. | TRBJ1-6 | . | TRBV11-2 | TGTGCCAGCAGCTTTAGCTACGACGGTTCACCCCTCCACTTT | CASSFSYDGSPLHF
. | TRBJ1-2 | . | TRBV29-1 | TGCAGCGTTGAGGTACCAGGGGTCACTAACTATGGCTACACCTTC | CSVEVPGVTNYGYTF
TRBD1 | TRBJ1-2 | . | TRBV3-1/TRBV3-2 | TGTGCCAGCAGCCCTATGCCGACAGGGAACTATGGCTACACCTTC | CASSPMPTGNYGYTF
. | TRBJ2-1 | . | TRBV6-5 | TGTGCCAGCAGTTCCCTTAGCTCCTACAATGAGCAGTTCTTC | CASSSLSSYNEQFF
. | TRBJ1-2 | . | TRBV6-1 | TGTGCCAGCAGTGAGCAGGGCAGGGGCTATGGCTACACCTTC | CASSEQGRGYGYTF
TRBD1 | TRBJ1-2 | . | TRBV7-6 | TGTGCCAGCAGCTTAGGGGCAGGGGGCTTGGACTATGGCTACACCTTC | CASSLGAGGLDYGYTF
. | TRBJ2-1 | . | TRBV5-6 | TGTGCCAGCAGCTTTCGACAGGGACTCTTGGATGAGCAGTTCTTC | CASSFRQGLLDEQFF
TRBD2 | TRBJ2-2 | once | TRBV7-2 | TGTGCCAGCAACTCTTTAGCGGGGGCGAACACCGGGGAGCTGTTTTTT | CASNSLAGANTGELFF
. | TRBJ1-2 | once | TRBV28 | TGTGCCAGCAGCCCGCGGGTCTATGGCTACACCTTC | CASSPRVYGYTF
. | TRBJ1-1 | . | TRBV12-3/TRBV12-4 | TGTGCCAGCAGGGAAATGAACACTGAAGCTTTCTTT | CASREMNTEAFF
. | TRBJ1-5 | once | TRBV5-6 | TGTGCCAGCAGCTCGGTCGGTCAGCCCCAGCATTTT | CASSSVGQPQHF
. | TRBJ1-4 | . | TRBV19 | TGTGCCAGTAGCGTCGGGTCAACTAATGAAAAACTGTTTTTT | CASSVGSTNEKLFF
TRBD2 | TRBJ2-3 | . | TRBV7-9 | TGTGCCAGCAGCTTAAGACTAGCGGAGAGCACAGATACGCAGTATTTT | CASSLRLAESTDTQYF
. | TRBJ2-7 | . | TRBV28 | TGTGCCAGCACCTTGTGGGGAGCGGGTGCCTACGAGCAGTACTTC | CASTLWGAGAYEQYF